This TCR beta chain was sequenced in a study of cytomegalovirus exposure and HLA in healthy donors. Study-wide points: TCR beta V segments were, for the most part, productive about 87% or about 30% of the time in an earlier analysis.

The primer mix had 60 Vbeta and 13 Jbeta primers. Per the original data handling: In a later analysis, approximately 80 million unique TCR beta chains included roughly 11 million shared by two or more donors. Profiled with immunoSEQ multiplex PCR; TCRdb holds only in-frame clones, not every one. The V and J calls and clone size were taken over from that table, and D and trimming were inferred from the DNA. Of under 200,000 clones in the sample, approximately 80% were seen once. Worth noting for this clone: Its matching antigen is unknown.

The sequenced sample consisted of PBMCs. The source is a woman aged 45 to 65 in good health and CMV-seronegative.

CDR3 nucleotides: TGTGCCAGCAGCGTAACCCCGGGAGCGGAAGGTGGAGCTTTCTTT. Amino acid sequence: CASSVTPGAEGGAFF. This chain joins TRBV9 and TRBJ1-1; D gene uncertain. Trimming removed 1 base at V and 10 bases at J, with 20 bases between. CDR3 length: 15 amino acids. Germline V gene data show CDR1 as SGDLS and CDR2 as YYNGEE. The variable domain in full, completed from reference TRBV9 and TRBJ1-1, reads DSGVTQTPKHLITATGQRVTLRCSPRSGDLSVYWYQQSLDQGLQFLIQYYNGEERAKGNILERFSAQQFPDLHSELNLSSLELGDSALYFCASSVTPGAEGGAFFGQGTRLTVV.